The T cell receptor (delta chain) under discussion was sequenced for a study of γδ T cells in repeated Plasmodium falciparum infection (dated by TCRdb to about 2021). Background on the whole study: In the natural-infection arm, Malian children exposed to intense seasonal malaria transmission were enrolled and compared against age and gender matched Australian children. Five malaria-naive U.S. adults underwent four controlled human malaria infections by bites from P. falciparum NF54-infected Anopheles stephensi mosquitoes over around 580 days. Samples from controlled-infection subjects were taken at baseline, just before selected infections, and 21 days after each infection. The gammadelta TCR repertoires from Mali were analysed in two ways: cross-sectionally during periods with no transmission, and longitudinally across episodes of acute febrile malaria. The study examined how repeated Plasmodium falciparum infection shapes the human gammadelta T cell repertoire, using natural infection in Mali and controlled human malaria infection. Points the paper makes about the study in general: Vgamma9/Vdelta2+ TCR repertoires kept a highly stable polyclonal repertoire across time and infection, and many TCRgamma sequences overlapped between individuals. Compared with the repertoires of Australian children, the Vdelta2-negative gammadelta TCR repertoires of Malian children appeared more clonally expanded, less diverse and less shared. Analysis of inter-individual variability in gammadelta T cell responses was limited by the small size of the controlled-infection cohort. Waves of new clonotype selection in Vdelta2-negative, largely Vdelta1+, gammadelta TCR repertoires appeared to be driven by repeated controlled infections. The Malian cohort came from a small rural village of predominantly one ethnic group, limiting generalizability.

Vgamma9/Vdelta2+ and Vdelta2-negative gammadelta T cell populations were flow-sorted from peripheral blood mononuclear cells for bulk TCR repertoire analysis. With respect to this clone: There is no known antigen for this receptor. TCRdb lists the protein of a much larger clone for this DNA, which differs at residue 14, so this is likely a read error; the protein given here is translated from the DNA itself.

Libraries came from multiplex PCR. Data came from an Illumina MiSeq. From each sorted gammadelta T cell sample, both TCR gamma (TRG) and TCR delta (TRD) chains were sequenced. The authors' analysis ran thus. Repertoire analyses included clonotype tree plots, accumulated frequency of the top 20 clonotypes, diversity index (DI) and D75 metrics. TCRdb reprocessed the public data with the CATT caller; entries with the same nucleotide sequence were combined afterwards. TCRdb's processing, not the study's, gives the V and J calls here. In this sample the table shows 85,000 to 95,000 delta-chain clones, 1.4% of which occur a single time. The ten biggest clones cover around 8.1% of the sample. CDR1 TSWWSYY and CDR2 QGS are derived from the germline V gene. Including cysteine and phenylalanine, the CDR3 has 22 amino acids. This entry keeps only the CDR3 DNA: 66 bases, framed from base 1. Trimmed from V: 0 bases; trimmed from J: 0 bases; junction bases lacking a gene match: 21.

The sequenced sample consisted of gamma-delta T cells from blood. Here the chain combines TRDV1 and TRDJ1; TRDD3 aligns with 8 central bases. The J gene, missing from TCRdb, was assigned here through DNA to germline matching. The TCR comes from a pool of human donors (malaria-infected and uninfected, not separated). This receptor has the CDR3 CALGELSYNVLLGGAYTDKLIF. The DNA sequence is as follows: TGTGCTCTTGGGGAACTAAGCTACAACGTCTTACTGGGGGGTGCTTACACCGATAAACTCATCTTT.